The subject of this entry is one T cell receptor (beta chain). The repertoire was sequenced with immunoSEQ multiplex PCR; TCRdb's copy has only in-frame clones and lacks some. The sample contains some 200,000 clones, 80% of which appear only once. With 6 bases removed from V and 7 bases from J, the gap between germline ends came to 13 bases. The CDR3 is 14 residues long. Germline V CDR1 and CDR2: MNHEY, SVGAGI. These data originate in a study of blood T cell repertoires in COVID-19. Across the whole study: The United States, Italy and Spain supplied acute and convalescent COVID-19 samples. PBMCs, B-cell-depleted T cells, or T cells were the source of the cDNA or gDNA that made up the material.

The sample consisted of peripheral blood. V usage is TRBV6-5 and J usage is TRBJ1-6; D unresolved. The receptor comes from a human donor in a cohort sampled during active COVID-19. The CDR3 loop reads CASRYRVTNSPLHF. CDR3 bases: TGTGCCAGCAGGTACCGGGTTACAAATTCACCCCTCCACTTT.